These 29 T cell receptor beta chains originate from one sample sequenced in a study of identical twins. MiXCR, run by TCRdb on the 5' RACE reads, gives a single entry per CDR3 protein. The sample shows about 920,000 distinct CDR3 sequences, 9% to 15% of them seen only once. These records were also assigned to another study, of yellow fever vaccine responses in identical twins.

The specimen sequenced was PBMCs. Source of these receptors: a woman under 30 in good health.

The V call is TRBV27, the J call TRBJ2-4, with D uncertain. Germline values: CDR1 MNHEY, CDR2 SMNVEV (reference sequence). This CDR3 is built from 14 residues. Between the trimmed V and J ends, which lost 5 bases and 0 bases, there was a span of 8 bases. The DNA for the CDR3 is TGTGCCAGCAGTACCATCATAGCCAAAAACATTCAGTACTTC. It translates to CASSTIIAKNIQYF.

In this sample, this clonotype turned up a few times. The CDR3 DNA is TGTGCCAGCTCCCCGATGGGGGTCTCCTACAATGAGCAGTTCTTC. The encoded protein is CASSPMGVSYNEQFF. The chain joins TRBV27 to TRBJ2-1; D tentatively fits TRBD1 or TRBD2 (5 bases each). CDR3 length equals 15 residues. Germline assignment: CDR1 MNHEY and CDR2 SMNVEV (reference sequence). V was trimmed by 8 bases and J by 0 bases, leaving 14 bases between them.

There are many counts of this clonotype. The chain is built from TRBV5-1 and TRBJ2-1; D is undetermined. Germline V gene data show CDR1 as SGHRS and CDR2 as YFSETQ. The CDR3 consists of 13 residues. V was pared by 0 bases and J by 14 bases, with 15 bases between. CDR3 sequence reads: CASSLVQDPWKFF. CDR3 coding DNA: TGCGCCAGCAGCTTGGTGCAGGACCCATGGAAGTTCTTC.

In its sample, this clonotype was seen a few times. This chain joins TRBV27 and TRBJ2-3; either TRBD1 or TRBD2 may supply D (5 bases each). This CDR3 region has 17 residues. Germline CDR1 and CDR2: MNHEY and SMNVEV (reference sequence). V lost 2 bases and J 3 bases, leaving 18 bases between the germline ends. The CDR3 reads CASSLGASLAVTDTQYF. The CDR3 DNA reads as TGTGCCAGCAGTTTAGGGGCTAGCCTAGCAGTTACAGATACGCAGTATTTT.

This clonotype has just a few counts. The chain recombines TRBV19 with TRBJ2-1, with 9 bases aligning to TRBD2. Germline V CDR1 and CDR2: LNHDA, SQIVND (reference sequence). Germline trimming cut 1 base from V and 2 bases from J; bases unmatched to any gene: 0. The CDR3 is 15 residues long. The CDR3 loop is CASSIASGAYNEQFF. For the CDR3, the DNA is TGTGCCAGTAGTATAGCTAGCGGGGCCTACAATGAGCAGTTCTTC.

The gene calls are TRBV5-6 and TRBJ2-1; perhaps TRBD2 as D (5 bases). V was clipped by 1 base and J by 7 bases, with 12 bases between them. CDR1 and CDR2 from the germline V gene are SGHDT and YYEEEE. The length of the CDR3 is 14 residues. The CDR3 DNA reads as TGTGCCAGCAGCTTGTTATCAGCGGAGAATGAGCAGTTCTTC. It specifies CASSLLSAENEQFF.

This clonotype was picked up a small number of times. The chain couples TRBV5-1 to TRBJ2-3; D remains unclear. Germline lookup yields CDR1 SGHRS and CDR2 YFSETQ. The V and J ends lost 1 base and 2 bases respectively, with 5 bases between them. This CDR3 has 13 residues. For the CDR3, the DNA is TGCGCCAGCAGCTTGTTGGACACAGATACGCAGTATTTT. Translation gives CASSLLDTDTQYF.

This clonotype has a count of ten or more. J is TRBJ1-6 and V is TRBV12-3 or TRBV12-4; D is perhaps TRBD1 (6 bases). The CDR3 runs 16 residues. Trimming pared 5 bases from V and 0 bases from J, leaving 11 bases between. The CDR3 DNA reads as TGTGCCAGCAGTCCGGGACACAGCTCCTATAATTCACCCCTCCACTTT. It translates to CASSPGHSSYNSPLHF.

In this sample, this clonotype turned up a few times. CDR3 residues: CASSGGLAGAGEQFF. The DNA for the CDR3 is TGCGCCAGCAGCGGGGGACTAGCGGGAGCAGGGGAGCAGTTCTTC. The chain is built from TRBV5-1 and TRBJ2-1; TRBD2 matches at 14 bases. V trimming: 4 bases; J trimming: 10 bases; junction bases outside the gene matches: 7. From germline, CDR1 is SGHRS and CDR2 YFSETQ. The CDR3 extends over 15 amino acids.

The rearrangement joins TRBV5-6 to TRBJ2-5; D gene unclear. The CDR3 has 12 residues. Germline-derived CDR1 and CDR2 are SGHDT and YYEEEE. Trimming removed 5 bases from V and 4 bases from J, with 9 bases in between. The CDR3 sequence is CASRILGETQYF. Here the CDR3 DNA reads TGTGCCAGCAGAATCCTGGGAGAGACCCAGTACTTC. Drawing the rest from reference TRBV5-6 and TRBJ2-5, the complete variable domain is DAGVTQSPTHLIKTRGQQVTLRCSPKSGHDTVSWYQQALGQGPQFIFQYYEEEERQRGNFPDRFSGHQFPNYSSELNVNALLLGDSALYLCASRILGETQYFGPGTRLLVL.

The chain combines TRBV20-1 with TRBJ2-5; D perhaps matches TRBD1 (6 bases). The length of the CDR3 is 15 residues. The ends were cut back, 0 bases at V and 7 bases at J, with 18 bases in the middle. Germline CDR1 and CDR2: DFQATT and SNEGSKA (reference sequence). CDR3 bases: TGCAGTGCTAGAGATCCGGGTCAGGGGTTGGGGACCCAGTACTTC. Translation gives CSARDPGQGLGTQYF.

This clonotype has only one observation. This sequence joins TRBV9 and TRBJ2-7; TRBD2 agrees at 13 bases. This CDR3 contains 16 residues. CDR1 is SGDLS, CDR2 YYNGEE, per germline. V shed 4 bases and J 7 bases; nucleotides not matched to a gene: 11. CDR3 amino acids: CASSPRLAGGQWEQYV. The CDR3 region has the DNA TGTGCCAGCAGCCCCCGACTAGCGGGGGGCCAATGGGAGCAGTACGTC.

The rearrangement links TRBV5-1 to TRBJ2-6; 7 bases are a match to TRBD1. Germline V lookup: CDR1 SGHRS, CDR2 YFSETQ. V shed 4 bases and J 0 bases; nucleotides not matched to a gene: 7. This CDR3 has 17 amino acids. The CDR3 DNA reads TGCGCCAGCAGCCCCGGACAGGTACTCTCTGGGGCCAACGTCCTGACTTTC. Translated: CASSPGQVLSGANVLTF. The whole variable domain, remainder taken from reference TRBV5-1 and TRBJ2-6, is KAGVTQTPRYLIKTRGQQVTLSCSPISGHRSVSWYQQTPGQGLQFLFEYFSETQRNKGNFPGRFSGRQFSNSRSEMNVSTLELGDSALYLCASSPGQVLSGANVLTFGAGSRLTVL.

This clonotype has more than one count but fewer than ten. The chain couples TRBV6-5 to TRBJ2-7, with D possibly matching TRBD1 (6 bases). Germline V gene data show CDR1 as MNHEY and CDR2 as SVGAGI. The germline V and J ends were trimmed by 0 bases and 4 bases, with 13 bases remaining between them. CDR3 length: 15 amino acids. The DNA of the CDR3 is TGTGCCAGCAGTTACTCGGCTACAGGGCAATACGAGCAGTACTTC. Translation gives CASSYSATGQYEQYF.

The rearrangement links TRBV12-3 or TRBV12-4 to TRBJ2-1; no clear D. The CDR3 is 16 residues long. Deletions cut 6 bases from V and 3 bases from J, with 18 bases between. The CDR3 protein is CASRPTQLSNYNEQFF. CDR3 DNA sequence: TGTGCCAGCAGACCCACCCAACTATCAAACTACAATGAGCAGTTCTTC.

This clonotype showed up many times. V and J are TRBV5-1 and TRBJ1-2; 8 positions match TRBD1. Trimming removed 3 bases from V and 4 bases from J; junction bases left unmatched: 8. The CDR3 contains 15 residues. Germline CDR1 SGHRS, CDR2 YFSETQ. CDR3 nucleotide sequence: TGCGCCAGCAGCTACGACGACAGGGGATTCTATGGCTACACCTTC. It encodes CASSYDDRGFYGYTF.

The V gene is TRBV27, the J gene TRBJ2-6; 7 bases line up with TRBD1. CDR1 and CDR2 from the germline V gene are MNHEY and SMNVEV (reference sequence). Losses at the gene ends were 5 bases for V and 7 bases for J; bases not matched to a gene: 8. This CDR3 is built from 15 residues. CDR3 bases: TGTGCCAGCAGTCTCCAGGGGGTCGCTGCCAACGTCCTGACTTTC. Residues: CASSLQGVAANVLTF.

There are many counts of this clonotype. The DNA for the CDR3 is TGTGCCATCAGTGATAGGACAGGGTCCAATGAGCAGTTCTTC. This codes for CAISDRTGSNEQFF. The chain recombines TRBV10-3 with TRBJ2-1; 8 nucleotides align to TRBD1. Germline CDR1 and CDR2: ENHRY and SYGVKD. The CDR3 spans 14 residues. The junction had 4 bases not matched to a gene; V was cut back by 3 bases and J by 6 bases.

This clonotype has a handful of counts. The chain joins TRBV20-1 to TRBJ2-7; a weak D match, TRBD2 (6 bases). CDR1 DFQATT and CDR2 SNEGSKA come from the germline V gene (reference sequence). Trimming took off 1 base at V and 0 bases at J, with 13 bases between the two ends. The CDR3 sequence is 15 residues long. CDR3 protein: CSARGFGRLSYEQYF. The CDR3 nucleotides are TGCAGTGCTAGAGGGTTTGGGAGGCTCTCCTACGAGCAGTACTTC.

This clonotype showed up just a few times. The CDR3 here is CASSYGGRGGTEAFF. The CDR3 region has the DNA TGTGCCAGCAGTTACGGTGGCCGCGGGGGAACTGAAGCTTTCTTT. This rearrangement joins TRBV6-5 to TRBJ1-1; D may be TRBD1 (5 bases). V was shortened by 2 bases and J by 5 bases, with 15 bases between the two germline ends. Germline V CDR1 and CDR2: MNHEY, SVGAGI. The CDR3 sequence is 15 residues long.

This clonotype was seen more than once but under ten times. This chain connects TRBV3-1 to TRBJ2-1, with D uncertain. Germline assignment: CDR1 LGHDT and CDR2 YNNKEL (reference sequence). The CDR3 loop spans 18 amino acids. The germline V and J ends were trimmed by 0 bases and 3 bases, with 18 bases remaining between them. The CDR3 DNA reads TGTGCCAGCAGCCAAGATCTTCATGGGGTAGGGTTCTACAATGAGCAGTTCTTC. Amino acids: CASSQDLHGVGFYNEQFF.

The V gene is TRBV7-3, the J gene TRBJ2-1, with TRBD1 matching 9 bases. This CDR3 contains 13 residues. Per germline, CDR1 SGHTA and CDR2 FQGTGA. Trimming removed 8 bases from V and 5 bases from J; junction bases left unmatched: 4. This CDR3 reads CASGTGSDNEQFF. In DNA, the CDR3 is TGTGCCAGCGGGACAGGGTCCGACAATGAGCAGTTCTTC.

This clonotype was seen only a few times. The J gene is TRBJ2-1, the V gene TRBV11-2; D perhaps matches TRBD2 (6 bases). CDR1 is SGHAT and CDR2 is FQNNGV in the germline V gene. V was trimmed by 5 bases and J by 7 bases, leaving 21 bases between them. The CDR3 length is 16 residues. The CDR3 DNA reads TGTGCCAGCAGCCCGTCGTCCGGGGGAGCGGGTAATGAGCAGTTCTTC. Translating gives CASSPSSGGAGNEQFF.

This chain connects TRBV20-1 to TRBJ1-2; tentatively, D is TRBD1 (6 bases). Per the germline V gene, CDR1 is DFQATT and CDR2 is SNEGSKA (reference sequence). V was clipped by 6 bases and J by 3 bases, with 11 bases between them. The CDR3 contains 12 residues. The CDR3 region has the DNA TGCAGTGCCACACAGGGAGACTATGGCTACACCTTC. Its translation: CSATQGDYGYTF.

Regarding this clonotype: Germline is not matched at one junction end, which may reflect a read error. The chain recombines TRBV20-1 with TRBJ2-1; 14 bases are a match to TRBD2. From germline, CDR1 is DFQATT and CDR2 SNEGSKA (reference sequence). The CDR3 spans 19 residues. The CDR3 nucleotides are TGCTGTGCTAGAGATCCGGGACTAGCGGGGGAAGGTGACTACAATGAGCAGTTCTTC. Residues: CCARDPGLAGEGDYNEQFF.

The genes are TRBV28 and TRBJ2-5; TRBD1 matches 9 bases. V lost 4 bases to trimming and J lost 4 bases; unmatched junction nucleotides: 7. The CDR3 has 15 residues. Germline V gene sequence: CDR1 MDHEN, CDR2 SYDVKM. The CDR3 here is CASSSAGTGTETQYF. The DNA of the CDR3 is TGTGCCAGCAGTTCCGCCGGGACAGGGACAGAGACCCAGTACTTC.

V and J are TRBV3-1 and TRBJ2-7, with a weak D call TRBD2 (5 bases). Germline V gene lookup returns CDR1 LGHDT and CDR2 YNNKEL (reference sequence). With 0 bases removed from V and 7 bases from J, the gap between germline ends came to 16 bases. The CDR3 consists of 15 residues. CDR3 nucleotides: TGTGCCAGCAGCCAAGACAGAACCGTAGCGCGGGAGCAGTACTTC. Its translation: CASSQDRTVAREQYF.

The chain has TRBV6-1 and TRBJ1-5; no clear D. Trimming left V 3 bases short and J 2 bases short, with 11 bases between. CDR1 is MNHNS, CDR2 SASEGT, per germline. There are 15 residues in the CDR3. CDR3 loop: CASSERVVGNQPQHF. For the CDR3, the DNA is TGTGCCAGCAGTGAGAGGGTGGTCGGCAATCAGCCCCAGCATTTT.

The rearrangement links TRBV29-1 to TRBJ2-7; no clear D. Germline V CDR1 and CDR2: SQVTM, ANQGSEA. This CDR3 region has 12 residues. V dropped 0 bases and J dropped 4 bases, with 7 bases sitting between them. The CDR3 bases are TGCAGCGTTGAAGATCGGCAATACGAGCAGTACTTC. This codes for CSVEDRQYEQYF.